A selection of T cell receptor beta chains follows, all from one sample in a study of blood T cell repertoires in COVID-19. The data were produced by immunoSEQ multiplex PCR, yet TCRdb's version contains in-frame clones alone and is incomplete. This table holds some 50,000 clones, 84% found once. The sequenced sample consisted of peripheral blood. The receptor source for this set is a man aged 50 to 59 with acute or convalescent COVID-19. The CDR3 runs from the conserved cysteine through the conserved F or W. The order of the fields is V gene, clone size, J gene, D gene, CDR3 length, CDR3 DNA, CDR3 protein. D genes are given only for firm matches. Clone size is not always given. Where it is, it says once, few, many or a class for expanded clones.

>TRBV7-9|once|TRBJ2-2|-|16
TGTGCCAGCAGCCCCTCGCTCGGGGGGAACACCGGGGAGCTGTTTTTT
CASSPSLGGNTGELFF
>TRBV27|-|TRBJ2-1|TRBD2|16
TGTGCCAGCAGTTTATCTGTAGCGGGGCCGTACAATGAGCAGTTCTTC
CASSLSVAGPYNEQFF
>TRBV5-4|-|TRBJ2-5|-|15
TGTGCCAGCAGCTTGGGACCTCGGGGTCTGGAGACCCAGTACTTC
CASSLGPRGLETQYF
>TRBV24-1|medium-sized|TRBJ1-2|TRBD1|17
TGTGCCACCAGTGATCCCGAGACAGGGGGAGTTATAGATGGCTACACCTTC
CATSDPETGGVIDGYTF
>TRBV28|-|TRBJ1-2|TRBD1|17
TGTGCCAGCAGCTCTCCGGGGACAGGGGGCGCGATAGGAGGCTACACCTTC
CASSSPGTGGAIGGYTF
>TRBV5-4|-|TRBJ2-5|TRBD1|14
TGTGCCAGCAGCTTACCCGACAGGGAAGAGACCCAGTACTTC
CASSLPDREETQYF
>TRBV5-1|-|TRBJ2-7|TRBD2|14
TGCGCCAGCAGCGGAGCGGGAGGGTCCCACGAGCAGTACTTC
CASSGAGGSHEQYF
>TRBV13|-|TRBJ1-5|-|13
TGTGCCAGCAGTCCAGGGGCCGGTCAGCCCCAGCATTTT
CASSPGAGQPQHF
>TRBV5-1|-|TRBJ1-4|-|15
TGCGCCAGCAGCAGAACAGGGCCCCCTAATGAAAAACTGTTTTTT
CASSRTGPPNEKLFF
>TRBV12-3/TRBV12-4|-|TRBJ1-1|-|13
TGTGCCAGCAGTTTGACCCCTAGGACTGAAGCTTTCTTT
CASSLTPRTEAFF
>TRBV2|-|TRBJ1-2|TRBD1|13
TGTGCCAGCAGTCAGGACAGGGTGAATGGCTACACCTTC
CASSQDRVNGYTF
>TRBV18|-|TRBJ1-5|-|14
TGTGCCAGCTCAAGGCAGGGGATGGGTCAGCCCCAGCATTTT
CASSRQGMGQPQHF
>TRBV24-1|-|TRBJ2-7|TRBD2|13
TGTGCCACCAGTTCTAGCGGGAGTTACGAGCAGTACTTC
CATSSSGSYEQYF
>TRBV3-1/TRBV3-2|-|TRBJ1-2|TRBD1|16
TGTGCCAGCAGCCACCACGGGGACAGGGGGGCTGGCGGCTACACCTTC
CASSHHGDRGAGGYTF
>TRBV15|-|TRBJ1-4|TRBD1|12
TGTGCCACCAGCAGAGGGGGACAGTTTCGTTTTTTT
CATSRGGQFRFF
>TRBV5-4|once|TRBJ2-1|-|13
TGTGCCAGCAGCTCGACCGGGGTTGGAGAGCAGTTCTTC
CASSSTGVGEQFF
>TRBV5-8|-|TRBJ2-7|TRBD2|14
TGTGCCAGCACTCGGGACTATACTTCCTACGAGCAGTACTTC
CASTRDYTSYEQYF
>TRBV7-9|few|TRBJ2-7|TRBD1|12
TGTGCCAGCAGCCGACAGGGTTACGAGCAGTACTTC
CASSRQGYEQYF
>TRBV9|-|TRBJ1-1|-|15
TGTGCCAGCAGCGTAGATGGCTCCGAGAACACTGAAGCTTTCTTT
CASSVDGSENTEAFF
>TRBV6-5|-|TRBJ1-5|TRBD1|15
TGTGCCAGCACAGAACAGGGGTTAGGCAATCAGCCCCAGCATTTT
CASTEQGLGNQPQHF
>TRBV19|-|TRBJ2-7|TRBD1|13
TGTGCCAGTAGTATGGACAGGGACTACGAGCAGTACTTC
CASSMDRDYEQYF
>TRBV4-1|-|TRBJ1-5|TRBD1|14
TGCGCCAGCAGCCCCCCAGGGGGATTACAGCCCCAGCATTTT
CASSPPGGLQPQHF
>TRBV6-6|-|TRBJ2-1|-|14
TGTGCCAGCAGTTACGGCGGGATCTACAATGAGCAGTTCTTC
CASSYGGIYNEQFF
>TRBV5-1|-|TRBJ2-3|-|14
TGCGCCAGCAGCACTGGACGGAGCGGAGATACGCAGTATTTT
CASSTGRSGDTQYF
>TRBV3-1/TRBV3-2|-|TRBJ2-2|-|17
TGTGCCAGCAGTCTGGGCAGGGGGGAGTTATTCACCGGGGAGCTGTTTTTT
CASSLGRGELFTGELFF
>TRBV5-6|-|TRBJ2-2|TRBD1|14
TGTGCCAGCAGCCGGGACAGCTCCACCGGGGAGCTGTTTTTT
CASSRDSSTGELFF
>TRBV7-9|-|TRBJ2-1|-|14
TGTGCCAGCAGCACCCCCACCCAGGGCAATGAGCAGTTCTTC
CASSTPTQGNEQFF
>TRBV7-8|-|TRBJ2-1|-|14
TGTGCCAGCAGCTTAGGGGGAGGTTACAATGAGCAGTTCTTC
CASSLGGGYNEQFF
>TRBV5-1|-|TRBJ2-2|-|16
TGCGCCAGCAGCCGGGGAGAGATAGCGGCCACCGGGGAGCTGTTTTTT
CASSRGEIAATGELFF
>TRBV28|once|TRBJ2-7|-|14
TGTGCCAGCAGCAATCCGGCAGGGCGGTACGAGCAGTACTTC
CASSNPAGRYEQYF
>TRBV11-2|-|TRBJ1-2|TRBD1|15
TGTGCCAGCAGCCCCCGACAGGGGTTGATGGATGGCTACACCTTC
CASSPRQGLMDGYTF
>TRBV29-1|-|TRBJ2-1|-|16
TGCAGCGTTGAAGATAGCGCTAGCCACTCCTACAATGAGCAGTTCTTC
CSVEDSASHSYNEQFF
>TRBV13|-|TRBJ2-4|-|14
TGTGCCAGCAGCTTATCAGGGCCCAAAAACATTCAGTACTTC
CASSLSGPKNIQYF
>TRBV30|-|TRBJ1-2|TRBD1|13
TGTGCCTGGAGGAGGGACAGGACCTATGGCTACACCTTC
CAWRRDRTYGYTF
>TRBV3-1/TRBV3-2|-|TRBJ1-3|-|14
TGTGCCAGCAGCCAATCGAGCCGTGGAAACACCATATATTTT
CASSQSSRGNTIYF
>TRBV28|-|TRBJ1-1|-|12
TGTGCCAGCAGTTCCTCTAACACTGAAGCTTTCTTT
CASSSSNTEAFF
>TRBV2|few|TRBJ1-1|-|13
TGTGCCAGCAGTGACGTCAGCGGCACTGAAGCTTTCTTT
CASSDVSGTEAFF
>TRBV19|-|TRBJ1-4|-|14
TGTGCCAGTGAACCACAGGCAACTAATGAAAAACTGTTTTTT
CASEPQATNEKLFF
>TRBV7-9|-|TRBJ1-6|-|15
TGTGCCAGCAGCCAGGAGGGGATAGGGAATTCACCCCTCCACTTT
CASSQEGIGNSPLHF
>TRBV2|-|TRBJ2-3|TRBD2|15
TGTGCCAGCAGTGACTCTAGCGGGGGGGGAGATACGCAGTATTTT
CASSDSSGGGDTQYF
>TRBV11-2|-|TRBJ1-1|-|15
TGTGCCAGCAACTTTGGGACTGCAACGAACACTGAAGCTTTCTTT
CASNFGTATNTEAFF
>TRBV5-1|-|TRBJ2-3|-|16
TGCGCCGCCAGAAAGGGACAGGGACTAGATGCAGATACGCAGTATTTT
CAARKGQGLDADTQYF
>TRBV5-6|-|TRBJ1-4|-|12
TGTGCCAGCAGCTTGGGAGATGAAAAACTGTTTTTT
CASSLGDEKLFF
>TRBV18|-|TRBJ1-6|-|14
TGTGCCAGCTCACCTGACAGCGGCGGGGGCCCCCTCCACTTT
CASSPDSGGGPLHF
>TRBV27|-|TRBJ2-7|TRBD1|15
TGTGCCAGCAGTTTATCGAGGACAGGGGGCCACGAGCAGTACTTC
CASSLSRTGGHEQYF
>TRBV19|-|TRBJ2-1|TRBD1|14
TGTGCCAGTAGTGGGACAGGGGGAAGAAATGAGCAGTTCTTC
CASSGTGGRNEQFF
>TRBV12-3/TRBV12-4|few|TRBJ2-3|TRBD2|12
TGTGCCAGCAGTGCACTAGCGGATACGCAGTATTTT
CASSALADTQYF
>TRBV9|-|TRBJ1-4|-|13
TGTGCCAGCAGCGGCGGGACCGTTGAAAAACTGTTTTTT
CASSGGTVEKLFF
>TRBV24-1|few|TRBJ1-1|-|13
TGTGCCACCAGTGACCTACTGGTATCTGAAGCTTTCTTT
CATSDLLVSEAFF
>TRBV6-1|-|TRBJ2-5|-|14
TGTGCCAGCAGTGAACTGGGTTACGGGGAGACCCAGTACTTC
CASSELGYGETQYF
>TRBV27|once|TRBJ1-1|-|15
TGTGCCAGCAGTTTATTAGCGGGCATGAACACTGAAGCTTTCTTT
CASSLLAGMNTEAFF
>TRBV2|-|TRBJ2-1|-|14
TGTGCCAGCAGTGAACAGGTTGGGGCCAATGAGCAGTTCTTC
CASSEQVGANEQFF
>TRBV4-2|few|TRBJ2-7|TRBD2|16
TGTGCCAGCAGCCAAACCCCTGGCGGGAGTCTCAACGAGCAGTACTTC
CASSQTPGGSLNEQYF